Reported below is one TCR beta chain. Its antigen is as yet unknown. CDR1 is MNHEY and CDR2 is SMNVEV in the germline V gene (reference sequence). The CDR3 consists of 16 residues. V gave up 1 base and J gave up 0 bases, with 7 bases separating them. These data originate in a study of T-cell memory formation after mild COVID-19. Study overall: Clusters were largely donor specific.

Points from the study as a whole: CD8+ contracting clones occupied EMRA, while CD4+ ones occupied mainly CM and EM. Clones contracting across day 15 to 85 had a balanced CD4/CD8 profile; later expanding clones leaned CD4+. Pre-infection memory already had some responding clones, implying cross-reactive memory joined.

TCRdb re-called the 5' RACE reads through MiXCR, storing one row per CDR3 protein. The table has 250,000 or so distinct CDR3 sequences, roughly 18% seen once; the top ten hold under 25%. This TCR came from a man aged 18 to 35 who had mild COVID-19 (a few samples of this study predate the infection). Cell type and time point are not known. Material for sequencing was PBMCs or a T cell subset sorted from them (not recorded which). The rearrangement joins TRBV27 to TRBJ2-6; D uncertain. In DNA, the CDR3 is TGTGCCAGCAGTTTATTGCGGAGCTCTGGGGCCAACGTCCTGACTTTC. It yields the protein CASSLLRSSGANVLTF. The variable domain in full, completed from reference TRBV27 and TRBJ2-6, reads EAQVTQNPRYLITVTGKKLTVTCSQNMNHEYMSWYRQDPGLGLRQIYYSMNVEVTDKGDVPEGYKVSRKEKRNFPLILESPSPNQTSLYFCASSLLRSSGANVLTFGAGSRLTVL.